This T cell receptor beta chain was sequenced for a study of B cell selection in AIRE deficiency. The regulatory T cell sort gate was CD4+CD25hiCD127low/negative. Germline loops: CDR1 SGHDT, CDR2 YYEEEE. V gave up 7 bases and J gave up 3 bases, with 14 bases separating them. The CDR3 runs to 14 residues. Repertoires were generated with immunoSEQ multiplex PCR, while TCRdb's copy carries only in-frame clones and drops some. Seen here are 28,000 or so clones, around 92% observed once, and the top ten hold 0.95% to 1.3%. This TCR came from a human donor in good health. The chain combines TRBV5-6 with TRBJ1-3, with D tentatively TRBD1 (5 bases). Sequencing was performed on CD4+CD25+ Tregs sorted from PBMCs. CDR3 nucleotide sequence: TGTGCCAGCGTCTACAGGCCTAGTGGAAACACCATATATTTT. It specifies CASVYRPSGNTIYF. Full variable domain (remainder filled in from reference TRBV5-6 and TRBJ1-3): DAGVTQSPTHLIKTRGQQVTLRCSPKSGHDTVSWYQQALGQGPQFIFQYYEEEERQRGNFPDRFSGHQFPNYSSELNVNALLLGDSALYLCASVYRPSGNTIYFGEGSWLTVV.